Each of the 23 T cell receptor beta chains below was sequenced from the same sample in a study of breast tumors, draining lymph nodes, adjacent tissues. Each CDR3 protein is one row after TCRdb ran MiXCR on the multiplex PCR reads. The sample includes under 15,000 distinct CDR3 sequences, 62% of them seen just once. Sequencing used tumor-adjacent breast tissue. Receptors were obtained from a female donor with breast cancer. Some clones in this sample may be carry-over from other donors' samples.

The genes are TRBV18 and TRBJ2-7; TRBD1 aligns across 8 bases. Germline trimming cut 5 bases from V and 2 bases from J; bases unmatched to any gene: 11. The germline V gene has CDR1 KGHSH and CDR2 LQKENI. The CDR3 runs 16 residues. Written as DNA, the CDR3 is TGTGCCAGCTCAGCTATCCGACAGGGGAAGGCCTACGAGCAGTACTTC. It yields the protein CASSAIRQGKAYEQYF.

This clonotype has ten or more counts. For the CDR3, the DNA is TGCGCCAGCAGCCAAGAACCACAAGGTGCTACCAACACCGGGGAGCTGTTTTTT. Translation: CASSQEPQGATNTGELFF. V is TRBV4-3 and J is TRBJ2-2; D remains unclear. Germline lookup yields CDR1 LGHNA and CDR2 YSLEER. Trimming pared 0 bases from V and 2 bases from J, leaving 16 bases between. This CDR3 is 18 amino acids long.

CDR3 nucleotide sequence: TGCAGTGCTAGTTCCCCGTCAACGTCGGGCGGAAGGAGGCAAGAGACCCAGTACTTC. Translating it yields CSASSPSTSGGRRQETQYF. This rearrangement joins TRBV20-1 to TRBJ2-5, with a tentative D call TRBD2 (5 bases). Trimming took off 3 bases at V and 2 bases at J, with 28 bases between the two ends. This CDR3 is 19 amino acids long. Germline-derived CDR1 and CDR2 are DFQATT and SNEGSKA (reference sequence).

The genes are TRBV20-1 and TRBJ2-7, with TRBD2 matching 9 bases. Germline values: CDR1 DFQATT, CDR2 SNEGSKA (reference sequence). This CDR3 has 17 amino acids. With 6 bases clipped from V and 0 bases from J, the junction kept 15 bases outside the gene matches. CDR3: CSARPQREEVLSYEQYF. CDR3 in DNA: TGCAGTGCCCGCCCCCAGCGGGAGGAGGTCCTCTCCTACGAGCAGTACTTC.

J is TRBJ2-1 and V is TRBV6-1; 11 bases map to TRBD2. Unmatched junction bases numbered 15, after V lost 6 bases and J lost 8 bases. The CDR3 sequence is 17 residues long. Germline loops: CDR1 MNHNS, CDR2 SASEGT. CDR3 bases: TGTGCCAGCAGACACGGACTAGCGGGTGCCTTAACGGATGAGCAGTTCTTC. It yields the protein CASRHGLAGALTDEQFF.

The chain couples TRBV5-1 to TRBJ1-4, with 8 bases aligning to TRBD1. Germline CDR1 and CDR2: SGHRS and YFSETQ. The trim removed 2 bases at V and 7 bases at J, leaving 4 bases unmatched. This CDR3 comprises 14 residues. As DNA, the CDR3 is TGCGCCAGCAGCTTAAGACAGGGGAGTGAAAAACTGTTTTTT. This gives the protein CASSLRQGSEKLFF.

This clonotype was seen repeatedly, ten times or more. The chain is built from TRBV20-1 and TRBJ2-1; D not resolved. Looked up from germline, CDR1 is DFQATT and CDR2 is SNEGSKA (reference sequence). The CDR3 is 11 amino acids. V lost 5 bases to trimming and J lost 9 bases, with 11 bases between them. The CDR3 reads CSALSGPEQFF. The CDR3, as DNA: TGCAGTGCTCTTAGTGGGCCTGAGCAGTTCTTC.

In this sample, this clonotype is medium-sized (0.01 to 0.1%). A clone one base away is much larger, so this may be a read error. This chain links TRBV20-1 with TRBJ2-7; D not resolved. The germline CDR1 and CDR2 sequences are DFQATT and SNEGSKA (reference sequence). This CDR3 is built from 14 residues. CDR3 protein: CSARVSRSSSEQYF. DNA of the CDR3: TGCAGTGCTAGAGTTTCCAGGTCCTCCTCCGAGCAGTACTTC.

The chain is built from TRBV5-1 and TRBJ1-2; D is perhaps TRBD1 (5 bases). CDR3 size: 14 residues. V dropped 0 bases and J dropped 0 bases, with 6 bases sitting between them. Germline V gives CDR1 SGHRS, CDR2 YFSETQ. The CDR3 reads CASSLDRPNYGYTF. The CDR3 nucleotides read TGCGCCAGCAGCTTGGACAGGCCTAACTATGGCTACACCTTC.

This clonotype was seen once. V usage is TRBV7-9 and J usage is TRBJ1-2; no definite D call. CDR1 SEHNR and CDR2 FQNEAQ come from the germline V gene (reference sequence). The length of the CDR3 is 15 residues. V was cut by 5 bases and J by 1 base, with 14 bases left in between. The CDR3 region is CASSRSTVVNYGYTF. Written as DNA, the CDR3 is TGTGCCAGCAGCCGTAGTACGGTAGTTAACTATGGCTACACCTTC.

This clonotype came up many times. The chain links TRBV7-2 to TRBJ2-2; 14 nucleotides align to TRBD2. The trim removed 8 bases at V and 5 bases at J, leaving 13 bases unmatched. The CDR3 contains 18 residues. Germline-derived CDR1 and CDR2 are SGHTA and FQGNSA. Here the CDR3 DNA reads TGTGCCAGCGCCGGGGGACTAGCGGGAGAAGAGTGGACCGGGGAGCTGTTTTTT. Encoded protein: CASAGGLAGEEWTGELFF.

This clonotype was counted at least ten times. This chain connects TRBV5-6 to TRBJ2-7, with D possibly matching TRBD1 (5 bases). V was cut by 0 bases and J by 4 bases, with 11 bases left in between. This CDR3 comprises 14 residues. CDR1 SGHDT and CDR2 YYEEEE come from the germline V gene. The CDR3 nucleotides read TGTGCCAGCAGCTTGGGAACAGGTTTTTACGAGCAGTACTTC. Translated: CASSLGTGFYEQYF.

This rearrangement joins TRBV6-4 to TRBJ2-3, with 11 nucleotides matching TRBD2. Per the germline V gene, CDR1 is MRHNA and CDR2 is SNTAGT. The CDR3 has 15 amino acids. V lost 6 bases to trimming and J lost 3 bases; unmatched junction nucleotides: 5. The DNA for the CDR3 is TGTGCCAGCAGCGGGGGACTAGCGGCAACAGATACGCAGTATTTT. Protein sequence: CASSGGLAATDTQYF.

This clonotype was counted between two and nine times. The J gene is TRBJ1-1, the V gene TRBV15, with 7 bases matching TRBD1. The CDR3 length is 16 residues. J gave up 0 bases and V 5 bases, and 9 bases lay outside the gene matches. In germline, CDR1 is LNHNV, CDR2 YYDKDF (reference sequence). The CDR3 loop is CATSLPWTGMNTEAFF. CDR3 in DNA: TGTGCCACCAGCCTCCCTTGGACAGGCATGAACACTGAAGCTTTCTTT.

V is TRBV10-3 and J is TRBJ2-7; the match to TRBD1 covers 9 bases. J gave up 2 bases and V 10 bases, and 12 bases lay outside the gene matches. The CDR3 is made up of 15 amino acids. Germline lookup yields CDR1 ENHRY and CDR2 SYGVKD. CDR3 residues: CASLTTGGRTYEQYF. The CDR3 DNA follows: TGTGCCAGCTTAACTACAGGGGGCAGGACCTACGAGCAGTACTTC.

This clonotype was found many times. This may be a read error, as it is one base from a much larger clone. V gene TRBV6-1 combines with J gene TRBJ2-7; 11 bases map to TRBD2. The CDR3 is 15 amino acids. Germline CDR1 is MNHNS and CDR2 is SASEGT. Trimming took 6 bases from V and 1 from J; bases not matched to a gene: 5. This CDR3 reads CASRPSGRTSYEQYF. The CDR3 coding sequence is TGTGCCAGCAGACCTAGCGGGAGGACTTCCTACGAGCAGTACTTC.

As to this clonotype: The missing conserved phenylalanine or tryptophan at the end of this CDR3 makes a read error likely. The V gene is TRBV14, the J gene TRBJ2-3; no firm D call. CDR3 length equals 13 residues. Germline CDR1 and CDR2: SGHDN and FVKESK. Deletions cut 1 base from V and 5 bases from J, with 7 bases between. CDR3 sequence reads: CASSQAAQDTQYS. CDR3 bases: TGTGCCAGCAGCCAAGCAGCGCAAGATACGCAGTATTCT.

This clonotype has only one observation. The chain carries TRBV5-6 and TRBJ2-5; perhaps TRBD1 as D (8 bases). From germline, CDR1 is SGHDT and CDR2 YYEEEE. V dropped 2 bases and J dropped 2 bases, with 10 bases sitting between them. This CDR3 region has 14 residues. This CDR3 reads CASSLQGGQETQYF. CDR3 nucleotide sequence: TGTGCCAGCAGCTTACAGGGGGGGCAAGAGACCCAGTACTTC.

This clonotype was recorded many times. V is TRBV20-1 and J is TRBJ2-3; possible D gene TRBD2, 5 bases. The germline CDR1 and CDR2 sequences are DFQATT and SNEGSKA (reference sequence). V was shortened by 6 bases and J by 4 bases, with 20 bases between the two germline ends. CDR3 size: 15 residues. CDR3 sequence reads: CSANPPAAPADTQYF. CDR3 DNA: TGCAGTGCAAACCCCCCAGCGGCTCCAGCAGATACGCAGTATTTT.

This clonotype is medium-sized within its sample. The rearrangement links TRBV6-1 to TRBJ2-7; a weak D match, TRBD1 (5 bases). V lost 2 bases and J lost 7, with 21 bases in between. Germline-derived CDR1 and CDR2 are MNHNS and SASEGT. CDR3 length equals 16 residues. CDR3 sequence: CASSELTQGPPGEQYF. The CDR3 nucleotides are TGTGCCAGCAGTGAATTAACGCAGGGCCCTCCTGGGGAGCAGTACTTC.

Concerning this clonotype itself: The junction shows a germline mismatch at one end, possibly a read error. The chain joins TRBV7-6 to TRBJ2-3; a possible D gene is TRBD2 (6 bases). This CDR3 has 15 amino acids. Germline CDR1 is SGHVS and CDR2 is FNYEAQ. This CDR3 is CASSLAGTSTDTRHF. As DNA, the CDR3 is TGTGCCAGCAGCTTGGCGGGGACCAGCACAGATACGCGGCATTTT.

This clonotype ranks as medium-sized. The genes are TRBV29-1 and TRBJ2-1; no definite D call. The CDR3 totals 12 residues. CDR1 SQVTM and CDR2 ANQGSEA come from the germline V gene. V was pared by 4 bases and J by 4 bases, with 8 bases between. The CDR3 DNA follows: TGCAGCGTTGGAATAGGGTACAATGAGCAGTTCTTC. The encoded protein is CSVGIGYNEQFF.

V usage is TRBV2 and J usage is TRBJ2-7, with D unresolved. The CDR3 consists of 12 residues. V dropped 9 bases and J dropped 1 base, with 10 bases sitting between them. Germline CDR1 SNHLY, CDR2 FYNNEI. The CDR3 is CASRDTSYEQYF. CDR3 bases: TGTGCCAGTAGAGACACTTCCTACGAGCAGTACTTC.